The entry below describes one TCR beta chain. Per the germline V gene, CDR1 is MNHEY and CDR2 is SVGAGI. The length of the CDR3 is 16 residues. V was trimmed by 0 bases and J by 2 bases, leaving 10 bases between them. The data were taken from a study of cytomegalovirus exposure and HLA in healthy donors. With 60 Vbeta and 13 Jbeta primers, the PCR was carried out. Profiling relied on immunoSEQ multiplex PCR, and the TCRdb table lists in-frame clones only, not all of them. The sample includes around 110,000 clones. Sequencing input: PBMCs. V is TRBV6-5 and J is TRBJ2-2; D is possibly TRBD1 (5 bases). This TCR derives from a man aged 40-49 years in good health and CMV-seropositive. The CDR3 spells CASSYSPGLNTGELFF. Written as DNA, the CDR3 is TGTGCCAGCAGTTACTCACCAGGGTTAAACACCGGGGAGCTGTTTTTT.